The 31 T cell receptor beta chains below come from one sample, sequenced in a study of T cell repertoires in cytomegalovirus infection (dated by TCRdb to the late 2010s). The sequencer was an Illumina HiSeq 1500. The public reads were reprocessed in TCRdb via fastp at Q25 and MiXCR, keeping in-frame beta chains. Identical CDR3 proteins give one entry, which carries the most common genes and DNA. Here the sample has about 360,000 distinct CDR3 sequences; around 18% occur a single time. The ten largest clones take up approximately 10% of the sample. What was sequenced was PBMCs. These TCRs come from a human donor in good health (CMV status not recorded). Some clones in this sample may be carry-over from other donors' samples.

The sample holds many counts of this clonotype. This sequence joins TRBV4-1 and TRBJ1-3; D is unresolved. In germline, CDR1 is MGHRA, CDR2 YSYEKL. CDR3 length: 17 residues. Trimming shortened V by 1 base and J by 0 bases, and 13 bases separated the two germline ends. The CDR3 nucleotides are TGCGCCAGCAGCCAAGGTGCCCAGTTCAGCTCTGGAAACACCATATATTTT. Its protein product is CASSQGAQFSSGNTIYF.

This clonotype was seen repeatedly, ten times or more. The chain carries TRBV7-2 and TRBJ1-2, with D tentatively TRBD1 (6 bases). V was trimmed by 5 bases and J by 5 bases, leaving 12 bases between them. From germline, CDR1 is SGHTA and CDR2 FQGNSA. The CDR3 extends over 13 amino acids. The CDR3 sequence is CASSQFQGYGYTF. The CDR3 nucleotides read TGTGCCAGCAGCCAATTCCAGGGGTATGGCTACACCTTC.

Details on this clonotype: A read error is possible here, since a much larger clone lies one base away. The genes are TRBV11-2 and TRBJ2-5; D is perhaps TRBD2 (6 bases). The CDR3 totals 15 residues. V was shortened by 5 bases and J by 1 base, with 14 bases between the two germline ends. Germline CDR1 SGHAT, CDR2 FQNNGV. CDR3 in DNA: TGTGCCAGCAGCCCACAGCGGGCAGGCCAAGAGACCCAGTACTTC. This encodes CASSPQRAGQETQYF.

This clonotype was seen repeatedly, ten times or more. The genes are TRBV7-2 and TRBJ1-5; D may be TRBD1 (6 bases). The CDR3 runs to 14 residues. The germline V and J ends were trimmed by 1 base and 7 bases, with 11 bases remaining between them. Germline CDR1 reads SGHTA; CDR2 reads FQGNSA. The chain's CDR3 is CASSLDIGGQPQHF. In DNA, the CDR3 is TGTGCCAGCAGCTTAGATATAGGGGGACAGCCCCAGCATTTT. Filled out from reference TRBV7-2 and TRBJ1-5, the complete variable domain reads GAGVSQSPSNKVTEKGKDVELRCDPISGHTALYWYRQSLGQGLEFLIYFQGNSAPDKSGLPSDRFSAERTGGSVSTLTIQRTQQEDSAVYLCASSLDIGGQPQHFGDGTRLSIL.

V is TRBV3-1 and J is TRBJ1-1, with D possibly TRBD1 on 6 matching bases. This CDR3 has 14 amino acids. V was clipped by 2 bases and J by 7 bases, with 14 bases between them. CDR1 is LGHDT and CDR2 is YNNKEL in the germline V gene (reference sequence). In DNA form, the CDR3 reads TGTGCCAGCAGCCAAAGGGGCAGGGGATTTGAAGCTTTCTTT. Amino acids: CASSQRGRGFEAFF.

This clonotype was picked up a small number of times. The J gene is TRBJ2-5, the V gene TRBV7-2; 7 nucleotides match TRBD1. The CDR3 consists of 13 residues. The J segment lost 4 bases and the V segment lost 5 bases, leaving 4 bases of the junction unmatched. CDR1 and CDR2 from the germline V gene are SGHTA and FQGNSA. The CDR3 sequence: CASSKTGLETQYF. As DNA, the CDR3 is TGTGCCAGCAGCAAGACAGGGTTAGAGACCCAGTACTTC.

CDR3 loop: CASSQDGGLVYEQYF. Here the CDR3 DNA reads TGCGCCAGCAGCCAAGACGGGGGCTTAGTCTACGAGCAGTACTTC. This chain links TRBV4-3 with TRBJ2-7; D possibly uses TRBD1 or TRBD2 (6 bases each). Germline V gene lookup returns CDR1 LGHNA and CDR2 YSLEER. The ends were cut back, 0 bases at V and 3 bases at J, with 12 bases in the middle. This CDR3 spans 15 amino acids.

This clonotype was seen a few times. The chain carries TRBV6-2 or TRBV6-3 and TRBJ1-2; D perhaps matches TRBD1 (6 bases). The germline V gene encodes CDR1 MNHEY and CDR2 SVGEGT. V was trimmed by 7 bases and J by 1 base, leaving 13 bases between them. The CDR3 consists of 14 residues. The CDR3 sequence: CASIRQAGNYGYTF. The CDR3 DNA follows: TGTGCCAGCATCCGACAGGCTGGTAACTATGGCTACACCTTC.

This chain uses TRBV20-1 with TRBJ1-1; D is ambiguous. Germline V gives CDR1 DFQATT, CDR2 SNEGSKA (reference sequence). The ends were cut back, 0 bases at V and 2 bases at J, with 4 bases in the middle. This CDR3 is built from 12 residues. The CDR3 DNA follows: TGCAGTGCTAGAGAGATCAACACTGAAGCTTTCTTT. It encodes CSAREINTEAFF.

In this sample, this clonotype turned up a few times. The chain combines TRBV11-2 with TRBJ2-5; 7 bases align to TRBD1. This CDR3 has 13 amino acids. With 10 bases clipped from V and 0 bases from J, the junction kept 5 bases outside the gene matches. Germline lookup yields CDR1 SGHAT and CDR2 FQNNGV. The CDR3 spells CATAQGDQETQYF. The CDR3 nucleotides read TGTGCCACGGCGCAGGGGGACCAAGAGACCCAGTACTTC. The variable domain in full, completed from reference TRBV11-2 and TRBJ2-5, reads EAGVAQSPRYKIIEKRQSVAFWCNPISGHATLYWYQQILGQGPKLLIQFQNNGVVDDSQLPKDRFSAERLKGVDSTLKIQPAKLEDSAVYLCATAQGDQETQYFGPGTRLLVL.

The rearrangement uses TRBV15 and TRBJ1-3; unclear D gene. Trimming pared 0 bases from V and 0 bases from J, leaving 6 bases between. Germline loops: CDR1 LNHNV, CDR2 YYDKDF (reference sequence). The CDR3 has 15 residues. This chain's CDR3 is CATSRDPISGNTIYF. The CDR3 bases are TGTGCCACCAGCAGAGACCCCATCTCTGGAAACACCATATATTTT.

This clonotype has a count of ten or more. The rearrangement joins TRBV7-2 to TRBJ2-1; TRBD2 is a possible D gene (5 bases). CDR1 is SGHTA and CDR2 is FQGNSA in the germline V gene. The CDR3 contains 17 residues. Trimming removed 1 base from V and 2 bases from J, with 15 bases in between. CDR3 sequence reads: CASSLVRGSGPYNEQFF. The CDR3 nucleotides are TGTGCCAGCAGCTTAGTACGTGGGAGTGGTCCCTACAATGAGCAGTTCTTC.

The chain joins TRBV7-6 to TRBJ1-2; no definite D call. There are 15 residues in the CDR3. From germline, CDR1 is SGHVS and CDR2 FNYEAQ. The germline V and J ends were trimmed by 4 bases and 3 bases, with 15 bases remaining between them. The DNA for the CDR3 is TGTGCCAGCAGCTCATCCCGGGGAGCCCACTATGGCTACACCTTC. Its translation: CASSSSRGAHYGYTF.

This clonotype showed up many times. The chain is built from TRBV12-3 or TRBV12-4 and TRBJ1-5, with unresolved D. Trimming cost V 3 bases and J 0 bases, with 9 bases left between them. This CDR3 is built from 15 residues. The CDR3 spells CASSFRSHSNQPQHF. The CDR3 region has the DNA TGTGCCAGCAGTTTCCGCAGTCATAGCAATCAGCCCCAGCATTTT.

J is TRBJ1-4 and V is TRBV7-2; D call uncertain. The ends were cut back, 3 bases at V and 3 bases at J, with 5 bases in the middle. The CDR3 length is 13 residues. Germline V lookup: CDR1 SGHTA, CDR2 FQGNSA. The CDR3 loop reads CASSFRANEKLFF. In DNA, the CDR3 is TGTGCCAGCAGCTTTCGAGCTAATGAAAAACTGTTTTTT. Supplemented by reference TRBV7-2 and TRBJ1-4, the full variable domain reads GAGVSQSPSNKVTEKGKDVELRCDPISGHTALYWYRQSLGQGLEFLIYFQGNSAPDKSGLPSDRFSAERTGGSVSTLTIQRTQQEDSAVYLCASSFRANEKLFFGSGTQLSVL.

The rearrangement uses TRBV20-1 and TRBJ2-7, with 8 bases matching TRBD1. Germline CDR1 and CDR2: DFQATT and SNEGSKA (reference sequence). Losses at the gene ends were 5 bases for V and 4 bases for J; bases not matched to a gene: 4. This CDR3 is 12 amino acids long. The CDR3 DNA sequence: TGCAGTGCTGGACAGGGCGGGTACGAGCAGTACTTC. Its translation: CSAGQGGYEQYF.

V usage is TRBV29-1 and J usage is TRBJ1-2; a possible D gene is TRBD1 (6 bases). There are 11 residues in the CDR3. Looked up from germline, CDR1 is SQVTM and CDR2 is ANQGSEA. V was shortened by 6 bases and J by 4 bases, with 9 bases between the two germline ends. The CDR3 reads CSVEGGYGYTF. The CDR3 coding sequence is TGCAGCGTGGAGGGGGGCTATGGCTACACCTTC.

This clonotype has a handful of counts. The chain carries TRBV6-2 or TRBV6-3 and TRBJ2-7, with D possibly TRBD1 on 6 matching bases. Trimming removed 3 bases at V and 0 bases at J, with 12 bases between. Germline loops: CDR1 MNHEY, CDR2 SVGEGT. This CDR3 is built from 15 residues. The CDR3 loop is CASSYLGQSSYEQYF. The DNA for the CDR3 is TGTGCCAGCAGTTATCTTGGACAGAGCTCCTACGAGCAGTACTTC.

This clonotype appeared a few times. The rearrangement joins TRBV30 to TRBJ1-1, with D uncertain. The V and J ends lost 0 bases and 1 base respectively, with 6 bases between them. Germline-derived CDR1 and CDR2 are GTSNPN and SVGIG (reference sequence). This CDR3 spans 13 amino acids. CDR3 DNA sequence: TGTGCCTGGAGTGTACCCGCGAACACTGAAGCTTTCTTT. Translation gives CAWSVPANTEAFF.

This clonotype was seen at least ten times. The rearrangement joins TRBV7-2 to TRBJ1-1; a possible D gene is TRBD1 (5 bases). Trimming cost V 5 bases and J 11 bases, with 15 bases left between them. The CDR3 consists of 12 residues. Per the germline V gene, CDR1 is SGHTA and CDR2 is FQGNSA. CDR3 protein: CASSARGGSAFF. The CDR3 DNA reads TGTGCCAGCAGCGCGCGCGGGGGATCGGCTTTCTTT.

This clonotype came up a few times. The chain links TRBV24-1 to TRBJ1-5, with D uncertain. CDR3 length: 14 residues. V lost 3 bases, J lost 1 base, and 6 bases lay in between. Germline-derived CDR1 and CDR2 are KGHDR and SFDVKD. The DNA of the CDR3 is TGTGCCACCAGTGATCGTCAGAGCAATCAGCCCCAGCATTTT. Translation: CATSDRQSNQPQHF.

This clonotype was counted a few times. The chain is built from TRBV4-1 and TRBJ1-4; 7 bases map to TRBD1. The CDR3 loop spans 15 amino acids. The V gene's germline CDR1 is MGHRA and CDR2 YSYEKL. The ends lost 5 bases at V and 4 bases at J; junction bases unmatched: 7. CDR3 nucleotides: TGCGCCAGCAGCAACAGGGGTGGACTTAATGAAAAACTGTTTTTT. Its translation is CASSNRGGLNEKLFF.

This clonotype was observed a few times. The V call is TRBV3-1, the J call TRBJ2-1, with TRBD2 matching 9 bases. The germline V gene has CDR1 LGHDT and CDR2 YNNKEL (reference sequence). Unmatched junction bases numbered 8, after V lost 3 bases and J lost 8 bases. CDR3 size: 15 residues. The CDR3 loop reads CASSQAGGPRDEQFF. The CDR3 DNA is TGTGCCAGCAGCCAGGCGGGAGGGCCTAGGGATGAGCAGTTCTTC.

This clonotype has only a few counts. CDR3 coding DNA: TGCGCCAGCAGCCAAGTCGGGACAGATAATGAAAAACTGTTTTTT. It specifies CASSQVGTDNEKLFF. The V gene is TRBV4-3, the J gene TRBJ1-4, with TRBD1 matching over 7 bases. The J segment lost 4 bases and the V segment lost 1 base, leaving 3 bases of the junction unmatched. The CDR3 loop spans 15 amino acids. Germline assignment: CDR1 LGHNA and CDR2 YSLEER.

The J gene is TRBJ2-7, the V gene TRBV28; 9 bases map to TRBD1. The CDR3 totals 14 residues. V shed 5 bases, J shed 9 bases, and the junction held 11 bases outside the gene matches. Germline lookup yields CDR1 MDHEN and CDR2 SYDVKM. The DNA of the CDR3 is TGTGCCAGCAGTCGGGACAGGGCGGGTAACGGGCAGTACTTC. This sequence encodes CASSRDRAGNGQYF.

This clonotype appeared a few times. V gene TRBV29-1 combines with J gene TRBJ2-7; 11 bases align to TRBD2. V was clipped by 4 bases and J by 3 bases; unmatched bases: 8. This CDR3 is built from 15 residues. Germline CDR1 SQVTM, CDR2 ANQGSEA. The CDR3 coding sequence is TGCAGCGTTGGGCAAGGGACTAGCGGTTACTACGAGCAGTACTTC. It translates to CSVGQGTSGYYEQYF.

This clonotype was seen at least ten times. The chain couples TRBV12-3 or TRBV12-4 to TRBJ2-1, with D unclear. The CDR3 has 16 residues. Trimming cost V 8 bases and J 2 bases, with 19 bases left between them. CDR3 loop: CASPPTFGPTYNEQFF. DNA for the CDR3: TGTGCCAGCCCCCCTACATTTGGCCCTACCTACAATGAGCAGTTCTTC.

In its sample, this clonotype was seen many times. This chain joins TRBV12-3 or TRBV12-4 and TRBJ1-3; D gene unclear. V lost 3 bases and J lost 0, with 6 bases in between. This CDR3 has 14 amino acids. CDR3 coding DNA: TGTGCCAGCAGTTTTCGAGCCTCTGGAAACACCATATATTTT. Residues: CASSFRASGNTIYF.

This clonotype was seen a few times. The CDR3 reads CSAGLAGGGEQYF. CDR3 nucleotide sequence: TGCAGTGCAGGACTAGCGGGGGGCGGCGAGCAGTACTTC. This sequence joins TRBV20-1 and TRBJ2-7; 14 bases agree with TRBD2. V lost 6 bases to trimming and J lost 6 bases; unmatched junction nucleotides: 4. The CDR3 contains 13 residues. Germline-derived CDR1 and CDR2 are DFQATT and SNEGSKA (reference sequence).

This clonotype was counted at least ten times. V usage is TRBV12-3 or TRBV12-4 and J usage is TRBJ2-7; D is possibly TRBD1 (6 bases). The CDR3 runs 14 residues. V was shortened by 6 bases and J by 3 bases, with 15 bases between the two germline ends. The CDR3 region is CASSRGDRFYEQYF. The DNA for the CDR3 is TGTGCCAGCAGCCGCGGAGACAGGTTCTACGAGCAGTACTTC.

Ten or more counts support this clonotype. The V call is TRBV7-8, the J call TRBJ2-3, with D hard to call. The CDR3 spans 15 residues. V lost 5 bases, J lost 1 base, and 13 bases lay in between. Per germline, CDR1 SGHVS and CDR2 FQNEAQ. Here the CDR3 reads CASSPLSVGTDTQYF. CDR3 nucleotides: TGTGCCAGCAGCCCGCTGAGCGTCGGCACAGATACGCAGTATTTT.